This T cell receptor (beta chain) appears in the sequencing data of a study of cytomegalovirus exposure and HLA in healthy donors. The PCR had 60 Vbeta and 13 Jbeta primers. The assay was immunoSEQ multiplex PCR, and TCRdb's table has in-frame clones only and misses some. The sample has over 100,000 clones, 84% seen once; the top ten hold 2.5% to 3.5%. The sequenced sample consisted of PBMCs. The clonotype originates from a woman aged 18-29 years in good health and CMV-seropositive.

For the CDR3, the DNA is TGTGCCAGCAGCCGAACGAGTTCCAACATTCAGTACTTC. It translates to CASSRTSSNIQYF. This rearrangement joins TRBV11-3 to TRBJ2-4; D call uncertain. V lost 5 bases and J lost 7, with 12 bases in between. Germline CDR1 is SGHNT and CDR2 is YENEEA. This CDR3 is built from 13 residues.